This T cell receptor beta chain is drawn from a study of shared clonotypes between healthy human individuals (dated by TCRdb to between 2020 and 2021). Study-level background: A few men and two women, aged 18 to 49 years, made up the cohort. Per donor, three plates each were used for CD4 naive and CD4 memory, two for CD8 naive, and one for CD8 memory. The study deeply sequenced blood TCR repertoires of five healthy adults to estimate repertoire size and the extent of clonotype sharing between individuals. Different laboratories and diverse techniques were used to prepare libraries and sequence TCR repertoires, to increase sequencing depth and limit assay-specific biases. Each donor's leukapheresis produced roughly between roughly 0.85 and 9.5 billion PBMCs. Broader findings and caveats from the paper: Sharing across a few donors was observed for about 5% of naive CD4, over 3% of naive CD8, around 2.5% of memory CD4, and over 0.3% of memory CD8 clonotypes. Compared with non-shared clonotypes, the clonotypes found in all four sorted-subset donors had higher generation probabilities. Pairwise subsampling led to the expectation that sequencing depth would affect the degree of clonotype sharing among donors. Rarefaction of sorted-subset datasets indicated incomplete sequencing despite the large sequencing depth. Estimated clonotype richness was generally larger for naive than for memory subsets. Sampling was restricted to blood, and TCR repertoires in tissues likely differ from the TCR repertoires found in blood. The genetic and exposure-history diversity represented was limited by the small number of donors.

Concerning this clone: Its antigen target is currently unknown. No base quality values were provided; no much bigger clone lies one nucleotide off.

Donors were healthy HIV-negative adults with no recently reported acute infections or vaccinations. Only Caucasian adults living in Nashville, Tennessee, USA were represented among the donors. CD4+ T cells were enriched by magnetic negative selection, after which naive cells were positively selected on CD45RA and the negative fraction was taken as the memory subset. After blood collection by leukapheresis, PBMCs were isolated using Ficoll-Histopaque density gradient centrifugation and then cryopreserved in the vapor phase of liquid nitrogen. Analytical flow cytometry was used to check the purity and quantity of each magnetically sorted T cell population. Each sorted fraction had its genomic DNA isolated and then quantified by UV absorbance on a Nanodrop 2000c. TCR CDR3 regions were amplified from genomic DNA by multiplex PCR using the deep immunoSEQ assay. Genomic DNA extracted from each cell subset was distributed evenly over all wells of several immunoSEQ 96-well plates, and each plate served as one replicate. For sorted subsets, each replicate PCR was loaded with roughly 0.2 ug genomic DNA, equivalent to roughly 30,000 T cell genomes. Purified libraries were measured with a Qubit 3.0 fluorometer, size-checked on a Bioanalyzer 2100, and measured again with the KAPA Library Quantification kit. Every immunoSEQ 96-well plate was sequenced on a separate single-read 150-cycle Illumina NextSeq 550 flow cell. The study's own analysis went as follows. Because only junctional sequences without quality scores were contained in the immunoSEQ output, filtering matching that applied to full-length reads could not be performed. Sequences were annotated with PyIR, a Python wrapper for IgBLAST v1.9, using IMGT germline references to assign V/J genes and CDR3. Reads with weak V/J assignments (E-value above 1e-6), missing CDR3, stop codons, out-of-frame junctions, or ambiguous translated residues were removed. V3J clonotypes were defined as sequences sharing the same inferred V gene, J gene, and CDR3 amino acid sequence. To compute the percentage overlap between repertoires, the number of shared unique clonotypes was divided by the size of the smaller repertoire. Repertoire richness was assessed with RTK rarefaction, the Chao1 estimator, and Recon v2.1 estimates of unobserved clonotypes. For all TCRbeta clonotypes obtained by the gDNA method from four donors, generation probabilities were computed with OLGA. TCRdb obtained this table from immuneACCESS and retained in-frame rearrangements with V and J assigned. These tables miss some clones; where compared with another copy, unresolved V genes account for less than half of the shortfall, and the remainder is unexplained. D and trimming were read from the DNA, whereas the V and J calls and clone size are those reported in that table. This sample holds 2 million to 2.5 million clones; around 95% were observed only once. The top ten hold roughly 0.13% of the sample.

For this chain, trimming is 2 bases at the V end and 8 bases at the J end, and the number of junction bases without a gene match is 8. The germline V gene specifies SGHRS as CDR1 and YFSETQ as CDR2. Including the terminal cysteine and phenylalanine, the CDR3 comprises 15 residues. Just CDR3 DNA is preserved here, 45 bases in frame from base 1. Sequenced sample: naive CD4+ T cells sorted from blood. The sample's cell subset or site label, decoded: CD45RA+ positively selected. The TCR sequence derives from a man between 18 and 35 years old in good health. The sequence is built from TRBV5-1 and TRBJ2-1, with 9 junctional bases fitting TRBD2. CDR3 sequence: CASSFSGSSFDEQFF. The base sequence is TGCGCCAGCAGCTTTAGCGGGAGCTCATTTGATGAGCAGTTCTTC.